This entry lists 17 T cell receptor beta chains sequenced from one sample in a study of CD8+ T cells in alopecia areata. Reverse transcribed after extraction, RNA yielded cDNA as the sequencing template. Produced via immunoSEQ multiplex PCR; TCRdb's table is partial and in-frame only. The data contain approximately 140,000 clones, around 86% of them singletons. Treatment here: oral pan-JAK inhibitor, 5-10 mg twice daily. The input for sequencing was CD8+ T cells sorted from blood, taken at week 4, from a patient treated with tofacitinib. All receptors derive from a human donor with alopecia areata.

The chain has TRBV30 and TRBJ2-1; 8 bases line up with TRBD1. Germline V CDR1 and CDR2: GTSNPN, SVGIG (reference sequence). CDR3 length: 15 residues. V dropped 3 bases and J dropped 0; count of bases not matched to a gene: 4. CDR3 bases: TGTGCCTGGAGGACTACAGGGGGCTCCTACAATGAGCAGTTCTTC. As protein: CAWRTTGGSYNEQFF.

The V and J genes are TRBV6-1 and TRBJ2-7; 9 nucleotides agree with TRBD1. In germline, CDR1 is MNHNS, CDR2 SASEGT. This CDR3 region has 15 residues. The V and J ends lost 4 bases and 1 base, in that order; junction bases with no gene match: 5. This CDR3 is CASSVVDRGSYEQYF. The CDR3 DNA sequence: TGTGCCAGCAGTGTGGTGGACAGGGGTTCCTACGAGCAGTACTTC.

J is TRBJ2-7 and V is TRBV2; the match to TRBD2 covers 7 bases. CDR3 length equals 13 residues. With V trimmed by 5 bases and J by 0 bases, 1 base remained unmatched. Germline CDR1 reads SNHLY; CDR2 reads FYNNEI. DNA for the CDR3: TGTGCCAGCAGTCGGGGGGACTCCTACGAGCAGTACTTC. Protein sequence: CASSRGDSYEQYF. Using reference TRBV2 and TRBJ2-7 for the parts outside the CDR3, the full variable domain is EPEVTQTPSHQVTQMGQEVILRCVPISNHLYFYWYRQILGQKVEFLVSFYNNEISEKSEIFDDQFSVERPDGSNFTLKIRSTKLEDSAMYFCASSRGDSYEQYFGPGTRLTVT.

The CDR3 region is CASSPRTNYGYTF. CDR3 coding DNA: TGTGCCAGTAGTCCCCGGACTAACTATGGCTACACCTTC. The chain couples TRBV19 to TRBJ1-2, with D hard to call. Trimming stripped 5 bases from V and 0 bases from J, with 7 bases between. Germline V gives CDR1 LNHDA, CDR2 SQIVND (reference sequence). The CDR3 covers 13 residues.

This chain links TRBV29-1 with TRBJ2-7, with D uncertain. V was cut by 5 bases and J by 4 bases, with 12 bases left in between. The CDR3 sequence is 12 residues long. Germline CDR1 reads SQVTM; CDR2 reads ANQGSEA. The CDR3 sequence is CSVRSDPYEQYF. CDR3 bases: TGCAGCGTTAGGTCAGATCCTTACGAGCAGTACTTC.

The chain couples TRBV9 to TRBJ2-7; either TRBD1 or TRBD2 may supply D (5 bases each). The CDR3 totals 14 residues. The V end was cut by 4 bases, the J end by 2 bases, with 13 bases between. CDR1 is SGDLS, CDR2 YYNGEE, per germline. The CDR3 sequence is CASSYRDQPYEQYF. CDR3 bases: TGTGCCAGCAGCTACCGGGACCAGCCCTACGAGCAGTACTTC.

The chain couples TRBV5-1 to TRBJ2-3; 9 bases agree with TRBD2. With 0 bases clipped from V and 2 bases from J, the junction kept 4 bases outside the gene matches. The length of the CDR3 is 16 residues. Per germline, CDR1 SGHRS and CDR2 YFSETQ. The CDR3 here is CASSLEAGGDTDTQYF. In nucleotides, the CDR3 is TGCGCCAGCAGCTTGGAGGCGGGAGGGGACACAGATACGCAGTATTTT. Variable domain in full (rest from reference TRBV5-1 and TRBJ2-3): KAGVTQTPRYLIKTRGQQVTLSCSPISGHRSVSWYQQTPGQGLQFLFEYFSETQRNKGNFPGRFSGRQFSNSRSEMNVSTLELGDSALYLCASSLEAGGDTDTQYFGPGTRLTVL.

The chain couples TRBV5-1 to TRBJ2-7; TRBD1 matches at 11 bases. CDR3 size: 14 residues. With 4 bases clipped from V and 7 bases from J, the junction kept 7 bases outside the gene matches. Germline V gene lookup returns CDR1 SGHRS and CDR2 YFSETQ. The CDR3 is CASSTGQGAGEQYF. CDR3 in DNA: TGCGCCAGCAGCACCGGACAGGGGGCAGGGGAGCAGTACTTC.

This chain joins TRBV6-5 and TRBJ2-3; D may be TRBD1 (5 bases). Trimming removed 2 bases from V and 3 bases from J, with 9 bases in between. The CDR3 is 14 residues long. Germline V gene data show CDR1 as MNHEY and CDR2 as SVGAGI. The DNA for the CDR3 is TGTGCCAGCAGTTACGCGGCAGGGACAGATACGCAGTATTTT. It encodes CASSYAAGTDTQYF.

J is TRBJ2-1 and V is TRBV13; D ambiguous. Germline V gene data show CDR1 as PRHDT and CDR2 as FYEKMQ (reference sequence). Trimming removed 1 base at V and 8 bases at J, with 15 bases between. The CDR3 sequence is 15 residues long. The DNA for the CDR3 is TGTGCCAGCAGCTTAGTCGCCGGCTATCAGGATGAGCAGTTCTTC. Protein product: CASSLVAGYQDEQFF.

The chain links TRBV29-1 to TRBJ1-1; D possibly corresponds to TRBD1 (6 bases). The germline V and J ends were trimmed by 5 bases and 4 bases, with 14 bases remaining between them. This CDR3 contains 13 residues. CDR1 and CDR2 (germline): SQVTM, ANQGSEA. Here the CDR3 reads CSVRGAQGTEAFF. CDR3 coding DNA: TGCAGCGTTAGGGGGGCCCAGGGCACTGAAGCTTTCTTT.

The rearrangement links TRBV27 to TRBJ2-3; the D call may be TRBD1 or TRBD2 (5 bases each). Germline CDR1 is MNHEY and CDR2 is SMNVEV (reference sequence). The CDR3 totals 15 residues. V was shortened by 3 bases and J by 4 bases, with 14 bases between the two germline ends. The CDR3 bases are TGTGCCAGCAGTTTGAAAGGGACCCTTCCAGATACGCAGTATTTT. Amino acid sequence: CASSLKGTLPDTQYF.

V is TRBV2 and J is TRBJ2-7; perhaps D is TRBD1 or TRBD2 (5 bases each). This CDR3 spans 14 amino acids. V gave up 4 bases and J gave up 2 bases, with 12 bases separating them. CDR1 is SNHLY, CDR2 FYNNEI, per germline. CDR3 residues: CASSAGTDTYEQYF. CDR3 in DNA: TGTGCCAGCAGTGCCGGGACCGATACCTACGAGCAGTACTTC.

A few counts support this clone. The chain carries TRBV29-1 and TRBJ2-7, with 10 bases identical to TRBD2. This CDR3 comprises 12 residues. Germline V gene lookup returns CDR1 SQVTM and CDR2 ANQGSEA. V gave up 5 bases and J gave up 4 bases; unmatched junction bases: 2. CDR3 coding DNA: TGCAGCGTTCAAGCGGGAGGGTACGAGCAGTACTTC. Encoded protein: CSVQAGGYEQYF.

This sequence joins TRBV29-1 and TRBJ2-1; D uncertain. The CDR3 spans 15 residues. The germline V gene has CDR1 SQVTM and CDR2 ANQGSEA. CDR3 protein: CSVGPDSNSYNEQFF. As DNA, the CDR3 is TGCAGTGTGGGCCCCGACTCTAACTCCTACAATGAGCAGTTCTTC.

CDR3 protein: CASSSPGTGDYEQYF. As DNA, the CDR3 is TGTGCCAGCAGTTCACCCGGGACAGGGGACTACGAGCAGTACTTC. The rearrangement uses TRBV27 and TRBJ2-7, with TRBD1 matching 10 bases. Germline V gene lookup returns CDR1 MNHEY and CDR2 SMNVEV (reference sequence). Germline trimming cut 4 bases from V and 3 bases from J; bases unmatched to any gene: 6. The CDR3 runs 15 residues.

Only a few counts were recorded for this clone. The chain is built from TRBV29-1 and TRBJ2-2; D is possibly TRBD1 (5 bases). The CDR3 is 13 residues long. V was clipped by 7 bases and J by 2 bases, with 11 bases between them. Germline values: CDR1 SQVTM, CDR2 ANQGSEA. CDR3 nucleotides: TGCAGCGCACTGACAGTTAACACCGGGGAGCTGTTTTTT. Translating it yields CSALTVNTGELFF.